This record looks at one T cell receptor beta chain sequence and its context. The germline V and J ends were trimmed by 0 bases and 1 base, with 7 bases remaining between them. CDR1 and CDR2 from the germline V gene are DFQATT and SNEGSKA (reference sequence). The CDR3 totals 15 residues. This record comes from a study of identical twins. A universal primer binding site was introduced by template switching. The final cDNA contained unique molecular identifiers. MiXCR, applied by TCRdb to the 5' RACE reads, yields one record per CDR3 protein. In the table there are hundreds of thousands of distinct CDR3 sequences, over 8.5% of which are singletons. Every donor was a healthy Caucasian. This sample was shared with a second study, whose subject was yellow fever vaccine responses in identical twins.

This TCR was recovered from a woman between 18 and 29 years old in good health. The specimen was PBMCs. J is TRBJ1-6 and V is TRBV20-1; no firm D call. CDR3 loop: CSARDYRSYNSPLHF. The CDR3 bases are TGCAGTGCTAGAGATTATAGGTCCTATAATTCACCCCTCCACTTT.